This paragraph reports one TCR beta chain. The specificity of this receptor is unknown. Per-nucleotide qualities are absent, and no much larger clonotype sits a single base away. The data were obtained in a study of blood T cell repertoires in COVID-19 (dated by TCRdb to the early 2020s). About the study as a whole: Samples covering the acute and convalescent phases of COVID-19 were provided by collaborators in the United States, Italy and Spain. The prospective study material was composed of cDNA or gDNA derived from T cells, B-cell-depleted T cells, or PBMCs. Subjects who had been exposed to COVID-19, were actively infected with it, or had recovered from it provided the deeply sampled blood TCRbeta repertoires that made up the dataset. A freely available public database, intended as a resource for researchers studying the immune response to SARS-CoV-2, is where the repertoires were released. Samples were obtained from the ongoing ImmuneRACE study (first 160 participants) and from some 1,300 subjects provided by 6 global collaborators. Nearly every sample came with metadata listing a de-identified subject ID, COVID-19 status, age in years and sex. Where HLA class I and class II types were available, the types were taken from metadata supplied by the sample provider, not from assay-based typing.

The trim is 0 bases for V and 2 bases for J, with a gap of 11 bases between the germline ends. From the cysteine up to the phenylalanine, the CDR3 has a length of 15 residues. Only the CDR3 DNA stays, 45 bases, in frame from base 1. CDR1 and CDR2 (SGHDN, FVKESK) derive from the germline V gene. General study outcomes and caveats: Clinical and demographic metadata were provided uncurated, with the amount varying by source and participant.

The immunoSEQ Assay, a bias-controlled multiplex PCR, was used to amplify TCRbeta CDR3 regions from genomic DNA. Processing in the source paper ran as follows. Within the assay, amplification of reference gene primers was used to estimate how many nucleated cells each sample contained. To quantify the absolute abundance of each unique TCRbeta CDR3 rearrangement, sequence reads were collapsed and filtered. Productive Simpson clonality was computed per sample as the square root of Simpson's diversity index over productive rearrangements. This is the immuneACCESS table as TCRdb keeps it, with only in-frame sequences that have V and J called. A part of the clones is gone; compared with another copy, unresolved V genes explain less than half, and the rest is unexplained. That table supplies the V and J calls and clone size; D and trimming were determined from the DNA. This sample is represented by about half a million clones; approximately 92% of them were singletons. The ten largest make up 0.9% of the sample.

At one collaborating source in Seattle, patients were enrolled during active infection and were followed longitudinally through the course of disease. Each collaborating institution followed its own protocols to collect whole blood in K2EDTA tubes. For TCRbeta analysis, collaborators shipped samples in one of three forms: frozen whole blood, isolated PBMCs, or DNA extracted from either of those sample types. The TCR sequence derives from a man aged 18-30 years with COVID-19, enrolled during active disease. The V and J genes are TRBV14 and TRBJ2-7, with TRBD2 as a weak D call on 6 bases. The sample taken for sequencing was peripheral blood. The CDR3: CASSQEGGGPYEQYF. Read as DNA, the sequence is TGTGCCAGCAGCCAAGAGGGAGGAGGACCCTACGAGCAGTACTTC.